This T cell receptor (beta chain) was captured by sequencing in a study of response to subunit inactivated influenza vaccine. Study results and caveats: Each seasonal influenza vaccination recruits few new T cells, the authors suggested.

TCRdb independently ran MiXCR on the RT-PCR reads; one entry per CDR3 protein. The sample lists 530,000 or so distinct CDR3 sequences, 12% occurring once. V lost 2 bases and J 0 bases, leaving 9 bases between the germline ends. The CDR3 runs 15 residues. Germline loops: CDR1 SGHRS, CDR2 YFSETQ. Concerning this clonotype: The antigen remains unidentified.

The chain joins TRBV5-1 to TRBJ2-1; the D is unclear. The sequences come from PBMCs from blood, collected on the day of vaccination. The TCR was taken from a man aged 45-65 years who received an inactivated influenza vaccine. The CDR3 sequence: CASSFGGDSYNEQFF. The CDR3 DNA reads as TGCGCCAGCAGCTTCGGCGGCGACTCCTACAATGAGCAGTTCTTC.